A selection of T cell receptor beta chains follows, all from one sample in a study of CXCR3-negative and CXCR3-positive naive CD8 T cells. TCRdb reprocessed the 5' RACE reads; each CDR3 protein has one entry and no DNA is given. Its table records several thousand distinct CDR3 sequences. Sample: naive CXCR3- CD8+ T cells from blood. These receptors originate from a human donor in good health. Some clones in this sample may be carry-over from other donors' samples. CDR3s include the opening cysteine and the closing phenylalanine or tryptophan. Each record gives: J gene, clone size, V gene, CDR3 protein. Clone size is not always given. Where it is, it says once, few, many or a class for expanded clones.

TRBJ2-1,NA,TRBV4-1,CASSQDAGAYNEQFF
TRBJ1-5,medium-sized,TRBV29-1,CSVGAARGQPQHF
TRBJ2-7,NA,TRBV29-1,CSVERLSSYEQYF
TRBJ2-3,NA,TRBV30,CASTLTSGRKVVGTDTQYF
TRBJ2-1,medium-sized,TRBV7-2,CASSHPGWEQFF
TRBJ1-6,NA,TRBV6-5,CASSLPGSPLHF
TRBJ2-5,medium-sized,TRBV29-1,CSVDEDGVHAPETQYF
TRBJ2-3,NA,TRBV29-1,CSVSAPQGERVSTDTQYF
TRBJ2-5,NA,TRBV21-1,CASSEGQGEETQYF
TRBJ2-2,NA,TRBV5-8,CASSFLPGSNTGELFF
TRBJ1-2,NA,TRBV12-3/TRBV12-4,CASTLRTDERPNYGYTF
TRBJ1-1,medium-sized,TRBV7-8,CASSTPAASPNTEAFF
TRBJ2-1,medium-sized,TRBV12-5,CASGLSPMDRGDWVEQFF
TRBJ2-7,medium-sized,TRBV7-6,CASSLALGGSYEQYF
TRBJ2-7,NA,TRBV19,CASSIDSYEQYF
TRBJ2-3,NA,TRBV5-1,CASRTADTQYF